A single sample gave rise to the 13 T cell receptor beta chains below, sequenced in a study of graft-versus-host responses after intestinal transplantation. Their antigens remain unidentified. Profiling relied on immunoSEQ multiplex PCR, and the TCRdb table lists in-frame clones only, not all of them. The sample holds about 90,000 clones, roughly 92% seen once. The sequencing here drew on unstimulated CD4+ T cells sorted from spleen or lymph node cells, taken before intestinal transplant. These receptors all stem from a human donor who received an intestinal transplant.

This chain's CDR3 is CASRLGTPGEKLFF. The CDR3 DNA follows: TGTGCCAGTCGTCTCGGGACGCCAGGTGAAAAACTGTTTTTT. The chain combines TRBV19 with TRBJ1-4; possible D gene TRBD1, 5 bases. Germline values: CDR1 LNHDA, CDR2 SQIVND (reference sequence). The V gene lost 8 bases and the J gene lost 7 bases, with 17 bases spanning the gap. There are 14 residues in the CDR3.

The J gene is TRBJ1-5, the V gene TRBV28, with a weak D call TRBD1 (5 bases). Per the germline V gene, CDR1 is MDHEN and CDR2 is SYDVKM. The CDR3 length is 15 residues. V shed 9 bases and J shed 3 bases, with 18 bases lying between them. The CDR3 is CASGVRVGLNQPQHF. The CDR3 DNA reads as TGTGCCAGTGGAGTACGCGTGGGGCTCAATCAGCCCCAGCATTTT.

This clone has just one count. This chain joins TRBV7-7 and TRBJ1-5; the D gene is possibly TRBD1 (5 bases). V was pared by 3 bases and J by 5 bases, with 20 bases between. The germline gives CDR1 SSHAT, CDR2 FNYEAQ (reference sequence). This CDR3 region has 17 residues. CDR3 sequence (DNA): TGTGCCAGCAGCTTTGGTAGCGGGACCGCTAACGATCAGCCCCAGCATTTT. This encodes CASSFGSGTANDQPQHF.

This chain links TRBV2 with TRBJ2-3, with D possibly matching TRBD2 (5 bases). Looked up from germline, CDR1 is SNHLY and CDR2 is FYNNEI. Trimming removed 7 bases at V and 0 bases at J, with 17 bases between. The CDR3 totals 16 residues. This CDR3 is CASTNEAGASTDTQYF. CDR3 bases: TGTGCCAGCACAAACGAGGCGGGCGCGAGCACAGATACGCAGTATTTT.

There are a few counts of this clone. The rearrangement joins TRBV5-4 to TRBJ2-3; 8 positions match TRBD1. The CDR3 totals 18 residues. Trimming cost V 4 bases and J 1 base; bases outside gene matches: 14. From germline, CDR1 is SGHNT and CDR2 YYREEE (reference sequence). The CDR3 region has the DNA TGTGCCAGCAGCCCCCCGGGACAGGTGCTCCTCGGCACAGATACGCAGTATTTT. It yields the protein CASSPPGQVLLGTDTQYF.

The rearrangement uses TRBV25-1 and TRBJ2-2; possible D gene TRBD1, 5 bases. In germline, CDR1 is MGHDK, CDR2 SYGVNS. Between the trimmed V and J ends, which lost 5 bases and 4 bases, there was a span of 11 bases. This CDR3 spans 14 amino acids. CDR3 bases: TGTGCCAGCAGTAACCGACAGATCACCGGGGAGCTGTTTTTT. This codes for CASSNRQITGELFF.

Only a few counts were recorded for this clone. This chain joins TRBV27 and TRBJ1-3, with D tentatively TRBD1 (6 bases). CDR3 length: 13 residues. Germline lookup yields CDR1 MNHEY and CDR2 SMNVEV (reference sequence). The V end lost 4 bases, the J end lost 3 bases, and 7 bases lay between the germline ends. The CDR3, as DNA: TGTGCCAGCAGTTACAGGGATGGAAACACCATATATTTT. It encodes CASSYRDGNTIYF.

This clone was found once. Distinct nucleotide sequences in the sample also encode this CDR3. The chain carries TRBV7-3 and TRBJ1-1; tentative D call: TRBD1 (5 bases). The germline V and J ends were trimmed by 4 bases and 1 base, with 7 bases remaining between them. Looked up from germline, CDR1 is SGHTA and CDR2 is FQGTGA. This CDR3 contains 13 residues. The CDR3 sequence: CASSSGQNTEAFF. CDR3 nucleotide sequence: TGTGCCAGCAGCTCAGGACAGAACACTGAAGCTTTCTTT.

This chain links TRBV4-1 with TRBJ2-7; D might be TRBD1 (6 bases). V was clipped by 1 base and J by 0 bases, with 19 bases between them. This CDR3 is built from 18 residues. Germline V gene lookup returns CDR1 MGHRA and CDR2 YSYEKL. CDR3 residues: CASSQVGLRRGLSYEQYF. The CDR3 nucleotides read TGCGCCAGCAGCCAAGTTGGTCTGCGCAGGGGCCTCTCCTACGAGCAGTACTTC.

This rearrangement joins TRBV9 to TRBJ2-1; 7 bases fit TRBD1. Trimming took 3 bases from V and 0 from J; bases not matched to a gene: 6. The germline gives CDR1 SGDLS, CDR2 YYNGEE. The CDR3 has 16 residues. This CDR3 reads CASSAVQGSSYNEQFF. The CDR3 DNA reads TGTGCCAGCAGCGCAGTACAGGGGAGCTCCTACAATGAGCAGTTCTTC.

V usage is TRBV28 and J usage is TRBJ2-3; possible D gene TRBD1, 6 bases. The CDR3 extends over 16 amino acids. Trimming removed 5 bases from V and 4 bases from J, with 19 bases in between. CDR1 is MDHEN, CDR2 SYDVKM, per germline. CDR3 region: CASSPYGPWGPDTQYF. As DNA, the CDR3 is TGTGCCAGCAGTCCTTACGGGCCTTGGGGGCCAGATACGCAGTATTTT.

The chain combines TRBV5-6 with TRBJ2-7; 14 bases match TRBD2. Looked up from germline, CDR1 is SGHDT and CDR2 is YYEEEE. The CDR3 has 15 amino acids. V lost 3 bases and J lost 5; bases outside the gene matches: 4. The CDR3 DNA sequence: TGTGCCAGCAGCTGGGGACTAGCGGGAGACGACGAGCAGTACTTC. Translation gives CASSWGLAGDDEQYF.

Only one count was recorded for this clone. This rearrangement joins TRBV6-6 to TRBJ2-2, with 8 positions matching TRBD2. CDR1 MNHNY and CDR2 SVGAGI come from the germline V gene (reference sequence). J lost 3 bases, V lost 2 bases, and 2 bases had no gene match. CDR3 length: 15 amino acids. The CDR3 sequence is CASSYGREDTGELFF. The CDR3, as DNA: TGTGCCAGCAGTTACGGGCGGGAGGACACCGGGGAGCTGTTTTTT.